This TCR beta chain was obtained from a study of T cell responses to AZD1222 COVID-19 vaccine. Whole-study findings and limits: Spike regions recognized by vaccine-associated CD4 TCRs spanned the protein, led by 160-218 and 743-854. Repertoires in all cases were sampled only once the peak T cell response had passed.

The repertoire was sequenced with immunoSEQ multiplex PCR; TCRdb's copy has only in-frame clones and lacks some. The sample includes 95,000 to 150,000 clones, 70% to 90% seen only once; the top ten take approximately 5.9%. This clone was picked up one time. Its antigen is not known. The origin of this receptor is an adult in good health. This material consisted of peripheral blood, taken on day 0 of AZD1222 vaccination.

The CDR3 protein is CASSRRSSYEQYF. CDR3 nucleotide sequence: TGTGCCAGCAGCCGACGGAGCTCCTACGAGCAGTACTTC. This chain uses TRBV5-8 with TRBJ2-7; unclear D gene. Germline loops: CDR1 SGHTS, CDR2 YDEGEE. CDR3 length equals 13 residues. V lost 4 bases, J lost 0 bases, and 8 bases lay in between.